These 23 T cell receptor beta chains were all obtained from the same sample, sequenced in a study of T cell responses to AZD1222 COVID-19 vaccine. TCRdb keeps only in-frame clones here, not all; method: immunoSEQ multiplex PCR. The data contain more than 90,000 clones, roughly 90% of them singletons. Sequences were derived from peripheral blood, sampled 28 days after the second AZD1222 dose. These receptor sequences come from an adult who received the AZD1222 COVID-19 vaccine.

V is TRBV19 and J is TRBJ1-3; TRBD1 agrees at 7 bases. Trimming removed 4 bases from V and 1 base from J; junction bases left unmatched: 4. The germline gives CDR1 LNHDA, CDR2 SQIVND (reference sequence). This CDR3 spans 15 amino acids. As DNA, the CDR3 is TGTGCCAGTAGTACCCGGACAGGTTCTGGAAACACCATATATTTT. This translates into CASSTRTGSGNTIYF.

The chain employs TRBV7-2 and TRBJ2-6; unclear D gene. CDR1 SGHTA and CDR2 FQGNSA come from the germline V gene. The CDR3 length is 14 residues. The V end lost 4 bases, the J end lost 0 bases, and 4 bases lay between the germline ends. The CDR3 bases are TGTGCCAGCAGCTCTAGCTCTGGGGCCAACGTCCTGACTTTC. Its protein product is CASSSSSGANVLTF. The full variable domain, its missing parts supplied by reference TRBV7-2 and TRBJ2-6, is GAGVSQSPSNKVTEKGKDVELRCDPISGHTALYWYRQSLGQGLEFLIYFQGNSAPDKSGLPSDRFSAERTGGSVSTLTIQRTQQEDSAVYLCASSSSSGANVLTFGAGSRLTVL.

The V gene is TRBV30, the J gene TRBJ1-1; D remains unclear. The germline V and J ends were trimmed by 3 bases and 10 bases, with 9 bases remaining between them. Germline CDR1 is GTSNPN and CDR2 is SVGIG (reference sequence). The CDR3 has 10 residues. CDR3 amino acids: CAWRTLAAFF. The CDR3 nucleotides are TGTGCCTGGAGGACCCTGGCAGCTTTCTTT. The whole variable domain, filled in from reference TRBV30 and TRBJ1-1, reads SQTIHQWPATLVQPVGSPLSLECTVEGTSNPNLYWYRQAAGRGLQLLFYSVGIGQISSEVPQNLSASRPQDRQFILSSKKLLLSDSGFYLCAWRTLAAFFGQGTRLTVV.

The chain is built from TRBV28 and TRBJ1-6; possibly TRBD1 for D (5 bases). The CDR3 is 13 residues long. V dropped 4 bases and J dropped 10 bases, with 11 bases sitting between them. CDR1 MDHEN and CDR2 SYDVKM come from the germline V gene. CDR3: CASSSNGGSPLHF. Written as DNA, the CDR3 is TGTGCCAGCAGTTCGAACGGGGGATCACCCCTCCACTTT.

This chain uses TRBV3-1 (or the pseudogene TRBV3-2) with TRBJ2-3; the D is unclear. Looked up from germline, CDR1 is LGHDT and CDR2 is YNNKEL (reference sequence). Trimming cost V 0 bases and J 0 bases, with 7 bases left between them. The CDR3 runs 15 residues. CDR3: CASSQEIRSTDTQYF. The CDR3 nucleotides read TGTGCCAGCAGCCAAGAGATCAGGAGCACAGATACGCAGTATTTT.

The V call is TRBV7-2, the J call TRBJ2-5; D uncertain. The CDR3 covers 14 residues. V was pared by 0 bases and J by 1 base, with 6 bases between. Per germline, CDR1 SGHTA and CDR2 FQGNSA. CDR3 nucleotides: TGTGCCAGCAGCTTAGCGCCGACCCAAGAGACCCAGTACTTC. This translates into CASSLAPTQETQYF.

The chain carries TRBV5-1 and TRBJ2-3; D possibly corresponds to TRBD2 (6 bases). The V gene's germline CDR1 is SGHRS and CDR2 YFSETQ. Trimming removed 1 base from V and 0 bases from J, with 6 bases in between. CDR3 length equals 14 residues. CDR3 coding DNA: TGCGCCAGCAGCTTGACTAGCAGCACAGATACGCAGTATTTT. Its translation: CASSLTSSTDTQYF.

The CDR3 sequence: CASSLESMDTEAFF. The DNA for the CDR3 is TGTGCCAGCAGCTTAGAATCCATGGACACTGAAGCTTTCTTT. This rearrangement joins TRBV7-9 to TRBJ1-1; D unclear. The CDR3 consists of 14 residues. Germline V gene data show CDR1 as SEHNR and CDR2 as FQNEAQ (reference sequence). The ends were cut back, 1 base at V and 3 bases at J, with 9 bases in the middle.

The CDR3 loop is CATSRGLAGSEGTDTQYF. In nucleotides, the CDR3 is TGTGCCACGAGTAGGGGACTAGCGGGATCTGAAGGCACAGATACGCAGTATTTT. The chain has TRBV2 and TRBJ2-3; 13 bases are shared with TRBD2. The germline gives CDR1 SNHLY, CDR2 FYNNEI. The J segment lost 1 base and the V segment lost 10 bases, leaving 14 bases of the junction unmatched. The CDR3 is made up of 18 amino acids.

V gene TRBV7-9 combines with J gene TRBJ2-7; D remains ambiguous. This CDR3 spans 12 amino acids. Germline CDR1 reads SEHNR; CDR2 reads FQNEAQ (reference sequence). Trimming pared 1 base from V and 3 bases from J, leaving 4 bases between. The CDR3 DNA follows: TGTGCCAGCAGCTTAGACGTCTACGAGCAGTACTTC. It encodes CASSLDVYEQYF.

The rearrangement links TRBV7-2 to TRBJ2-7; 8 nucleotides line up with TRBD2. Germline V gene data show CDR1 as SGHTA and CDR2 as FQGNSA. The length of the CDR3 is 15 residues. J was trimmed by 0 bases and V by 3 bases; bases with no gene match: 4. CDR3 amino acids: CASSLTSANSYEQYF. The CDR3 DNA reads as TGTGCCAGCAGCTTGACTAGCGCCAACTCCTACGAGCAGTACTTC.

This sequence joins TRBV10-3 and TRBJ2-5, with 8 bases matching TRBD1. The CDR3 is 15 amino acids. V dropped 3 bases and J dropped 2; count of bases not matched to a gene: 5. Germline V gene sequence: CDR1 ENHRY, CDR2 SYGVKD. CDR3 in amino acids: CAISESGQGQETQYF. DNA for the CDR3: TGTGCCATCAGTGAATCCGGACAGGGACAAGAGACCCAGTACTTC.

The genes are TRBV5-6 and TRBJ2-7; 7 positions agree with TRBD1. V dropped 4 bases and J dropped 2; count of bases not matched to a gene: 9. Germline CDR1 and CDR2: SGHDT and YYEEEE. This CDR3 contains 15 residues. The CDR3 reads CASSPLPGTAYEQYF. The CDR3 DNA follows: TGTGCCAGCAGCCCCCTTCCCGGGACAGCCTACGAGCAGTACTTC.

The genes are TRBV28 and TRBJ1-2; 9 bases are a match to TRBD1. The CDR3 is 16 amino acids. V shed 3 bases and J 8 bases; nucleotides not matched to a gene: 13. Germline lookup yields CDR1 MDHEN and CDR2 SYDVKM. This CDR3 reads CASSFDRDRVSWGYTF. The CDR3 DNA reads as TGTGCCAGCAGTTTCGATCGGGACAGGGTGTCCTGGGGCTACACCTTC.

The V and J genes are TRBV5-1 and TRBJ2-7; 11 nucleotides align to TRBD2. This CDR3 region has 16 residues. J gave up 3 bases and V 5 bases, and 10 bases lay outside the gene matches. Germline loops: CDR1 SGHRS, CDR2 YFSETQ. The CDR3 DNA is TGCGCCAGCAGGAAACAACCGGGACTAGCGGACTACGAGCAGTACTTC. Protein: CASRKQPGLADYEQYF.

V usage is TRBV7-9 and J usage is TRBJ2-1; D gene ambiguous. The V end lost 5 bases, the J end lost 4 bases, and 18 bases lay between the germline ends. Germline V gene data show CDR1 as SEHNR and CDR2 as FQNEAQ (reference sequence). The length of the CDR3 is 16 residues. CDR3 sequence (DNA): TGTGCCAGCAGCCTTAGCTCCAGACTGACTTACAATGAGCAGTTCTTC. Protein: CASSLSSRLTYNEQFF.

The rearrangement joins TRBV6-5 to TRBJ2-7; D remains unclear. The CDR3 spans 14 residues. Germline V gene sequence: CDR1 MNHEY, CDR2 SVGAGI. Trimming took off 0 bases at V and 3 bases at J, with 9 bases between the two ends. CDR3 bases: TGTGCCAGCAGTTACTCGGCAGAGAGCTACGAGCAGTACTTC. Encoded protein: CASSYSAESYEQYF.

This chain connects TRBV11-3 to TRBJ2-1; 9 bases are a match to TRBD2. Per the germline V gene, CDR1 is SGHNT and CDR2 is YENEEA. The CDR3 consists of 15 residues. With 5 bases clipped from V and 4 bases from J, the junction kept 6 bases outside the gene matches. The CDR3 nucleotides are TGTGCCAGCAGCAAAACTAGCGGGCAGTACAATGAGCAGTTCTTC. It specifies CASSKTSGQYNEQFF. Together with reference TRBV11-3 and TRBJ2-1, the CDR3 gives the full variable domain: EAGVVQSPRYKIIEKKQPVAFWCNPISGHNTLYWYLQNLGQGPELLIRYENEEAVDDSQLPKDRFSAERLKGVDSTLKIQPAELGDSAVYLCASSKTSGQYNEQFFGPGTRLTVL.

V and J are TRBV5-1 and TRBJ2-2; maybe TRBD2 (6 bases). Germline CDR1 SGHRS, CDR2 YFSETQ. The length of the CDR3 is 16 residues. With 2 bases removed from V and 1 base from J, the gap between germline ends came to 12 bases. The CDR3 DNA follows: TGCGCCAGCAGCTTTGGGGCGGGAATGAACACCGGGGAGCTGTTTTTT. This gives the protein CASSFGAGMNTGELFF.

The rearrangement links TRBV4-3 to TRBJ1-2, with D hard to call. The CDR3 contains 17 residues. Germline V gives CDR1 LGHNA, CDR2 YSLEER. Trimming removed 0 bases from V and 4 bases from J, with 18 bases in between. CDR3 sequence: CASSQERAPDGLYGYTF. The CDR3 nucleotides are TGCGCCAGCAGCCAAGAAAGGGCCCCAGACGGACTCTATGGCTACACCTTC.

The CDR3 DNA reads as TGTGCCAGCTCACCACTCGGACAGGACTATGGCTACACCTTC. It is translated as CASSPLGQDYGYTF. The gene calls are TRBV18 and TRBJ1-2; TRBD1 matches 7 bases. The CDR3 loop spans 14 amino acids. J lost 3 bases, V lost 1 base, and 2 bases had no gene match. The germline CDR1 and CDR2 sequences are KGHSH and LQKENI.

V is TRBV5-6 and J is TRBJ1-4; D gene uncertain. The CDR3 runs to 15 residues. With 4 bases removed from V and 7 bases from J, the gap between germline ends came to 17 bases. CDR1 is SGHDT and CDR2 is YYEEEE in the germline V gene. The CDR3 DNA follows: TGTGCCAGCAGCCTCTGGCGGCCTAGGGCTGAAAAACTGTTTTTT. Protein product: CASSLWRPRAEKLFF. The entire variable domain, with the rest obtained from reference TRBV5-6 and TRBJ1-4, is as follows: DAGVTQSPTHLIKTRGQQVTLRCSPKSGHDTVSWYQQALGQGPQFIFQYYEEEERQRGNFPDRFSGHQFPNYSSELNVNALLLGDSALYLCASSLWRPRAEKLFFGSGTQLSVL.

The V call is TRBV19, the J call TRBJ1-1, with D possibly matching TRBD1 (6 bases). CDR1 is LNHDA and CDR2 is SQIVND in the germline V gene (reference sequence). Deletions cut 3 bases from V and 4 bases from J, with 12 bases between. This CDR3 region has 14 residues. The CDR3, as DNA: TGTGCCAGTAGTATCCAAGGGGGGGGCACTGAAGCTTTCTTT. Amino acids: CASSIQGGGTEAFF.